This T cell receptor (beta chain) came from a study of spatial heterogeneity in lung cancer. On the study more broadly: Consistent detection of more beta-chain than alpha-chain sequences was observed.

This clonotype occurred many times. Its matching antigen is unknown. Germline CDR1 and CDR2: MNHNY and SVGAGI (reference sequence). The V end was cut by 5 bases, the J end by 1 base, with 8 bases between. The length of the CDR3 is 13 residues. Time point indicated: sample taken at primary tumor resection. Without sorting, whole RNA was sequenced from tumor, nontumor lung or frozen PBMC. TCRdb re-derived calls from the 5' RACE reads in MiXCR, one entry per CDR3 protein. Here the sample spans around 10,000 distinct CDR3 sequences, around 6.6% being singletons. Study findings and constraints: Coverage was estimated at about 7% of tumor T cells for alpha chains and approximately 14% for beta chains. Expanded intratumoral alpha and beta TCR counts tracked tumor mutation counts.

The origin of this receptor is a male donor with early-stage non-small cell lung cancer. The sample was lung tumor tissue, taken at surgery. The chain carries TRBV6-6 and TRBJ1-1; the D is unclear. The CDR3 DNA reads TGTGCCAGCAGTCCCCCGACGAACACTGAAGCTTTCTTT. Amino acid sequence: CASSPPTNTEAFF.